Listed below are T cell receptor beta chains from one sample, sequenced in a study of control samples from healthy donors and cancer patients. The repertoire was sequenced with immunoSEQ multiplex PCR; TCRdb's copy has only in-frame clones and lacks some. The sample carries about 180,000 clones, more than 90% recorded once. The source material was blood. Receptor source: a man aged 25-45 years in good health. The CDR3 runs from the conserved cysteine through the conserved F or W. Each record gives: clone size, J gene, V gene, D gene, CDR3 protein, CDR3 DNA. D genes are given only for firm matches. Clone sizes are given selectively: once, few, many, or a class where the clone is expanded.

abundance: NA
j_gene: TRBJ1-1
v_gene: TRBV20-1
d_gene: NA
CDR3aa: CSASNGGAFF
CDR3nt: TGCAGTGCTTCAAATGGGGGAGCTTTCTTT

abundance: NA
j_gene: TRBJ2-6
v_gene: TRBV3-1/TRBV3-2
d_gene: NA
CDR3aa: CASSQGGSNRAGANVLTF
CDR3nt: TGTGCCAGCAGCCAAGGAGGATCGAATCGGGCTGGGGCCAACGTCCTGACTTTC

abundance: NA
j_gene: TRBJ2-1
v_gene: TRBV7-2
d_gene: TRBD2
CDR3aa: CASSLGQRGGGYAEQFF
CDR3nt: TGTGCCAGCAGCTTAGGGCAGCGGGGGGGCGGTTACGCTGAGCAGTTCTTC

abundance: NA
j_gene: TRBJ2-7
v_gene: TRBV25-1
d_gene: NA
CDR3aa: CASSEMRGAGSEQYF
CDR3nt: TGTGCCAGCAGTGAAATGCGTGGAGCAGGGTCCGAGCAGTACTTC

abundance: NA
j_gene: TRBJ2-1
v_gene: TRBV9
d_gene: NA
CDR3aa: CASSARGLANEQFF
CDR3nt: TGTGCCAGCAGCGCAAGGGGGTTAGCGAATGAGCAGTTCTTC

abundance: NA
j_gene: TRBJ2-3
v_gene: TRBV19
d_gene: NA
CDR3aa: CASSFQGGTQYF
CDR3nt: TGTGCCAGTAGCTTTCAGGGGGGTACGCAGTATTTT

abundance: NA
j_gene: TRBJ1-4
v_gene: TRBV6-1
d_gene: TRBD1
CDR3aa: CASSELRQGNEKLFF
CDR3nt: TGTGCCAGCAGTGAATTAAGACAGGGGAATGAAAAACTGTTTTTT

abundance: few
j_gene: TRBJ2-2
v_gene: TRBV6-5
d_gene: NA
CDR3aa: CASSSQSAGELFF
CDR3nt: TGTGCCAGCAGTTCCCAGTCGGCCGGGGAGCTGTTTTTT

abundance: NA
j_gene: TRBJ2-3
v_gene: TRBV27
d_gene: NA
CDR3aa: CASRNTGTDTQYF
CDR3nt: TGTGCCAGCAGAAACACAGGGACAGATACGCAGTATTTT

abundance: NA
j_gene: TRBJ2-3
v_gene: TRBV4-3
d_gene: NA
CDR3aa: CASSQDMGNTQYF
CDR3nt: TGCGCCAGCAGCCAAGATATGGGGAATACGCAGTATTTT

abundance: NA
j_gene: TRBJ2-1
v_gene: TRBV5-1
d_gene: NA
CDR3aa: CASSLDPYPSYNEQFF
CDR3nt: TGCGCCAGCAGCTTGGACCCCTATCCCTCCTACAATGAGCAGTTCTTC

abundance: NA
j_gene: TRBJ1-1
v_gene: TRBV5-1
d_gene: NA
CDR3aa: CASSEGGGWMNTEAFF
CDR3nt: TGCGCCAGCAGCGAAGGAGGGGGTTGGATGAACACTGAAGCTTTCTTT

abundance: NA
j_gene: TRBJ1-6
v_gene: TRBV11-3
d_gene: NA
CDR3aa: CASSLNSDSPLHF
CDR3nt: TGTGCCAGCAGCTTAAACAGCGATTCACCCCTCCACTTT

abundance: NA
j_gene: TRBJ2-5
v_gene: TRBV4-3
d_gene: TRBD2
CDR3aa: CASSPEGTSGETQYF
CDR3nt: TGCGCCAGCAGCCCCGAAGGGACTAGCGGGGAGACCCAGTACTTC

abundance: NA
j_gene: TRBJ1-6
v_gene: TRBV6-1
d_gene: NA
CDR3aa: CASSEGVRRNSPLHF
CDR3nt: TGTGCCAGCAGTGAAGGGGTTAGGAGGAATTCACCCCTCCACTTT

abundance: NA
j_gene: TRBJ2-7
v_gene: TRBV27
d_gene: TRBD2
CDR3aa: CASSHGGGIRPYEQYF
CDR3nt: TGTGCCAGCAGTCACGGGGGGGGGATTCGGCCATACGAGCAGTACTTC

abundance: NA
j_gene: TRBJ1-2
v_gene: TRBV10-1
d_gene: NA
CDR3aa: CASRANYGYTF
CDR3nt: TGCGCCAGCAGGGCGAACTATGGCTACACCTTC

abundance: NA
j_gene: TRBJ1-2
v_gene: TRBV11-2
d_gene: NA
CDR3aa: CASSRGPNYGYTF
CDR3nt: TGTGCCAGCAGCCGAGGGCCTAACTATGGCTACACCTTC

abundance: NA
j_gene: TRBJ2-3
v_gene: TRBV30
d_gene: NA
CDR3aa: CAWSRLTSLTDTQYF
CDR3nt: TGTGCCTGGAGTCGGCTGACCTCCCTCACAGATACGCAGTATTTT

abundance: NA
j_gene: TRBJ1-1
v_gene: TRBV30
d_gene: NA
CDR3aa: CAWSAARGTFF
CDR3nt: TGTGCCTGGAGTGCTGCGAGGGGTACTTTCTTT

abundance: NA
j_gene: TRBJ2-7
v_gene: TRBV30
d_gene: NA
CDR3aa: CAWSSDAIAYEQYF
CDR3nt: TGTGCCTGGAGTTCTGATGCGATAGCCTACGAGCAGTACTTC

abundance: NA
j_gene: TRBJ2-1
v_gene: TRBV9
d_gene: NA
CDR3aa: CASSVDGTRQNEQFF
CDR3nt: TGTGCCAGCAGCGTCGACGGGACTCGGCAGAATGAGCAGTTCTTC

abundance: NA
j_gene: TRBJ1-5
v_gene: TRBV7-9
d_gene: TRBD1
CDR3aa: CASSFQGAGNQPQHF
CDR3nt: TGTGCCAGCAGCTTTCAGGGGGCCGGCAATCAGCCCCAGCATTTT

abundance: NA
j_gene: TRBJ2-1
v_gene: TRBV6-5
d_gene: TRBD1
CDR3aa: CASSLRDSPYNEQFF
CDR3nt: TGTGCCAGCAGTCTCCGGGACAGCCCCTACAATGAGCAGTTCTTC

abundance: NA
j_gene: TRBJ1-2
v_gene: TRBV27
d_gene: NA
CDR3aa: CASSPNLSYGYTF
CDR3nt: TGTGCCAGCAGCCCGAACCTTAGCTATGGCTACACCTTC

abundance: NA
j_gene: TRBJ2-1
v_gene: TRBV29-1
d_gene: TRBD2
CDR3aa: CSGEGYNEQFF
CDR3nt: TGCAGCGGGGAGGGTTACAATGAGCAGTTCTTC

abundance: NA
j_gene: TRBJ2-1
v_gene: TRBV9
d_gene: TRBD2
CDR3aa: CASSVDAGLAGGGEQFF
CDR3nt: TGTGCCAGCAGCGTCGACGCGGGACTAGCGGGAGGGGGTGAGCAGTTCTTC

abundance: NA
j_gene: TRBJ1-1
v_gene: TRBV9
d_gene: NA
CDR3aa: CASSVGAGGETEAFF
CDR3nt: TGTGCCAGCAGCGTAGGGGCTGGGGGAGAAACTGAAGCTTTCTTT

abundance: once
j_gene: TRBJ1-5
v_gene: TRBV2
d_gene: NA
CDR3aa: CASGGSGGNQPQHF
CDR3nt: TGTGCCAGCGGAGGGTCAGGGGGCAATCAGCCCCAGCATTTT

abundance: NA
j_gene: TRBJ2-7
v_gene: TRBV19
d_gene: NA
CDR3aa: CASSIGAGITYEQYF
CDR3nt: TGTGCCAGTAGTATTGGGGCAGGGATAACCTACGAGCAGTACTTC

abundance: few
j_gene: TRBJ2-7
v_gene: TRBV19
d_gene: NA
CDR3aa: CASSSGNLEQYF
CDR3nt: TGTGCCAGTAGTAGCGGTAATCTAGAGCAGTACTTC

abundance: NA
j_gene: TRBJ2-7
v_gene: TRBV10-3
d_gene: NA
CDR3aa: CAIATNYEQYF
CDR3nt: TGTGCCATCGCAACTAACTACGAGCAGTACTTC

abundance: NA
j_gene: TRBJ1-4
v_gene: TRBV21-1
d_gene: NA
CDR3aa: CASSITPGGVRNEKLFF
CDR3nt: TGTGCCAGCAGCATAACGCCGGGGGGCGTAAGAAATGAAAAACTGTTTTTT

abundance: NA
j_gene: TRBJ1-1
v_gene: TRBV2
d_gene: NA
CDR3aa: CASQWGDWNTEAFF
CDR3nt: TGTGCCAGTCAGTGGGGGGACTGGAACACTGAAGCTTTCTTT

abundance: NA
j_gene: TRBJ2-7
v_gene: TRBV7-2
d_gene: NA
CDR3aa: CASALGYPYEQYF
CDR3nt: TGTGCCAGCGCCTTAGGGTATCCGTACGAGCAGTACTTC

abundance: NA
j_gene: TRBJ2-5
v_gene: TRBV5-4
d_gene: TRBD1
CDR3aa: CASSLDWDREETQYF
CDR3nt: TGTGCCAGCAGCTTGGATTGGGACAGGGAAGAGACCCAGTACTTC

abundance: NA
j_gene: TRBJ1-1
v_gene: TRBV4-2
d_gene: TRBD1
CDR3aa: CASSQPGTGNTEAFF
CDR3nt: TGTGCCAGCAGCCAACCCGGGACAGGGAACACTGAAGCTTTCTTT

abundance: NA
j_gene: TRBJ2-7
v_gene: TRBV30
d_gene: NA
CDR3aa: CAWSVGLNPYEQYF
CDR3nt: TGTGCCTGGAGTGTAGGTCTAAATCCCTACGAGCAGTACTTC

abundance: NA
j_gene: TRBJ2-7
v_gene: TRBV4-1
d_gene: TRBD2
CDR3aa: CASSHLAGGLRSSYEQYF
CDR3nt: TGCGCCAGCAGCCACCTTGCGGGGGGGCTCAGGAGCTCCTACGAGCAGTACTTC

abundance: once
j_gene: TRBJ2-7
v_gene: TRBV11-2
d_gene: NA
CDR3aa: CASGNFAVGWKVEQYF
CDR3nt: TGTGCCAGCGGTAACTTCGCTGTGGGGTGGAAAGTTGAGCAGTACTTC

abundance: NA
j_gene: TRBJ2-2
v_gene: TRBV14
d_gene: NA
CDR3aa: CASSQVYTGELFF
CDR3nt: TGTGCCAGCAGCCAAGTTTACACCGGGGAGCTGTTTTTT

abundance: NA
j_gene: TRBJ2-7
v_gene: TRBV10-3
d_gene: NA
CDR3aa: CAICPDGTYEQYF
CDR3nt: TGTGCCATCTGCCCGGACGGCACCTACGAGCAGTACTTC

abundance: NA
j_gene: TRBJ2-3
v_gene: TRBV11-2
d_gene: NA
CDR3aa: CASSLTGRRHDTDTQYF
CDR3nt: TGTGCCAGCAGCTTAACAGGCAGGCGCCATGACACAGATACGCAGTATTTT

abundance: NA
j_gene: TRBJ1-1
v_gene: TRBV2
d_gene: NA
CDR3aa: CASRRGARDTEAFF
CDR3nt: TGTGCCAGCAGGAGGGGGGCCCGGGACACTGAAGCTTTCTTT

abundance: NA
j_gene: TRBJ1-1
v_gene: TRBV6-2/TRBV6-3
d_gene: TRBD1
CDR3aa: CASSYAGGHVYTEAFF
CDR3nt: TGTGCCAGCAGTTACGCAGGGGGCCATGTGTACACTGAAGCTTTCTTT

abundance: NA
j_gene: TRBJ2-4
v_gene: TRBV6-5
d_gene: NA
CDR3aa: CASYPRIGAKNIQYF
CDR3nt: TGTGCCAGCTACCCCCGGATCGGAGCCAAAAACATTCAGTACTTC

abundance: once
j_gene: TRBJ2-2
v_gene: TRBV7-9
d_gene: NA
CDR3aa: CASSREGGQNTGELFF
CDR3nt: TGTGCCAGTTCACGTGAGGGGGGACAAAACACCGGGGAGCTGTTTTTT

abundance: NA
j_gene: TRBJ1-1
v_gene: TRBV18
d_gene: NA
CDR3aa: CASSPQNIGAFF
CDR3nt: TGTGCCAGCTCACCCCAGAACATTGGAGCTTTCTTT

abundance: NA
j_gene: TRBJ2-4
v_gene: TRBV6-2/TRBV6-3
d_gene: NA
CDR3aa: CASSPSLLARNIQYF
CDR3nt: TGTGCCAGCAGTCCCAGCCTTCTGGCTAGGAACATTCAGTACTTC

abundance: NA
j_gene: TRBJ1-2
v_gene: TRBV9
d_gene: NA
CDR3aa: CASSVGGGGHYGYTF
CDR3nt: TGTGCCAGCAGCGTAGGGGGAGGGGGACACTATGGCTACACCTTC

abundance: NA
j_gene: TRBJ2-3
v_gene: TRBV24-1
d_gene: NA
CDR3aa: CATALGSNTDTQYF
CDR3nt: TGTGCCACCGCCCTAGGTTCCAACACAGATACGCAGTATTTT

abundance: few
j_gene: TRBJ2-2
v_gene: TRBV6-2/TRBV6-3
d_gene: NA
CDR3aa: CASSTNVGELFF
CDR3nt: TGTGCCAGCAGCACGAACGTCGGGGAGCTGTTTTTT

abundance: NA
j_gene: TRBJ1-2
v_gene: TRBV18
d_gene: NA
CDR3aa: CASSPAGSYYGYTF
CDR3nt: TGTGCCAGCTCACCGGCAGGGAGCTACTATGGCTACACCTTC